This TCR beta chain was observed in a study of memory CD4+ T cells and cytomegalovirus serostatus. Across the whole study: Of the healthy Belgian adults, 9 were CMV seropositive and approximately 24 seronegative.

The sort gate was single viable CD3+CD4+CD8-CD45RO+ cells for memory CD4+ T cells. After thawing, CD4+ T cells were positively selected. This clone was detected only once. TCRdb's table, derived via immunoSEQ multiplex PCR, lists solely in-frame clones and lacks some. The table has tens of thousands of clones, around 78% seen once. The clonotype originates from an adult in good health and CMV-seronegative. Sequenced: memory CD4+ T cells from blood.

The CDR3 DNA follows: TGTGCCAGCAGTTACCAAAAACCAAACAGGGATGGCTACACCTTC. This gives the protein CASSYQKPNRDGYTF. The chain carries TRBV6-6 and TRBJ1-2; TRBD1 might be the D (6 bases). Germline-derived CDR1 and CDR2 are MNHNY and SVGAGI (reference sequence). V was shortened by 2 bases and J by 6 bases, with 16 bases between the two germline ends. The CDR3 covers 15 residues.